The 29 T cell receptor beta chains presented below share a single source sample, sequenced in a study of cytomegalovirus exposure and HLA in healthy donors. Only in-frame clones appear in the TCRdb table, and some are missing; sequencing was by immunoSEQ multiplex PCR. The table includes 150,000 to 160,000 clones, around nine tenths detected once. Sequenced sample: PBMCs. Every receptor here comes from a man in his late teens or twenties in good health and CMV-seropositive.

The CDR3 nucleotides read TGTGCCAGCAGGGCCCACCTACTAGCGGAATACGAGCAGTACTTC. This translates into CASRAHLLAEYEQYF. This chain connects TRBV6-1 to TRBJ2-7; TRBD2 agrees at 8 bases. The CDR3 runs 15 residues. The germline CDR1 and CDR2 sequences are MNHNS and SASEGT. The J segment lost 4 bases and the V segment lost 6 bases, leaving 11 bases of the junction unmatched.

Points on this clone: Within the sample, other DNA sequences also encode this same CDR3. The chain has TRBV29-1 and TRBJ2-1; TRBD2 matches 10 bases. The trim removed 2 bases at V and 7 bases at J, leaving 8 bases unmatched. Germline V gene data show CDR1 as SQVTM and CDR2 as ANQGSEA. The CDR3 runs to 15 residues. CDR3 nucleotide sequence: TGCAGCGTTGAATCAGGGCTAGCGGGAGTAAATGAGCAGTTCTTC. Protein: CSVESGLAGVNEQFF.

This chain connects TRBV9 to TRBJ2-4; 8 nucleotides line up with TRBD1. The CDR3 has 14 residues. Germline CDR1 SGDLS, CDR2 YYNGEE. V was clipped by 3 bases and J by 9 bases; unmatched bases: 8. CDR3 residues: CASSARTGMGIQYF. The CDR3, as DNA: TGTGCCAGCAGCGCGAGGACAGGGATGGGCATTCAGTACTTC.

The chain carries TRBV19 and TRBJ2-7; 12 bases are a match to TRBD1. The ends lost 4 bases at V and 1 base at J; junction bases unmatched: 5. CDR3 size: 16 residues. Germline V CDR1 and CDR2: LNHDA, SQIVND (reference sequence). CDR3 DNA: TGTGCCAGTAGTAGGGGGACAGGGGGCTCTTCCTACGAGCAGTACTTC. Translated, it gives CASSRGTGGSSYEQYF. Full variable domain (missing parts from reference TRBV19 and TRBJ2-7): DGGITQSPKYLFRKEGQNVTLSCEQNLNHDAMYWYRQDPGQGLRLIYYSQIVNDFQKGDIAEGYSVSREKKESFPLTVTSAQKNPTAFYLCASSRGTGGSSYEQYFGPGTRLTVT.

J is TRBJ2-1 and V is TRBV6-5; 9 bases align to TRBD1. From germline, CDR1 is MNHEY and CDR2 SVGAGI. This CDR3 has 15 amino acids. Losses at the gene ends were 6 bases for V and 6 bases for J; bases not matched to a gene: 9. The CDR3 sequence is CASSRRDRVINEQFF. DNA for the CDR3: TGTGCCAGCAGCCGCCGGGACAGGGTTATCAATGAGCAGTTCTTC.

The CDR3 sequence: CASSDTTGDTQYF. The CDR3 coding sequence is TGTGCCAGCAGTGATACGACGGGAGATACGCAGTATTTT. The chain is built from TRBV6-1 and TRBJ2-3; D call uncertain. Germline lookup yields CDR1 MNHNS and CDR2 SASEGT. V was clipped by 3 bases and J by 5 bases, with 9 bases between them. The CDR3 runs 13 residues.

The chain combines TRBV19 with TRBJ2-1, with 8 bases aligning to TRBD2. V lost 2 bases to trimming and J lost 7 bases; unmatched junction nucleotides: 10. Germline V gives CDR1 LNHDA, CDR2 SQIVND (reference sequence). This CDR3 region has 16 residues. The CDR3 region is CASSIWSGLAGNEQFF. The CDR3 region has the DNA TGTGCCAGTAGTATATGGTCTGGGCTAGCGGGTAATGAGCAGTTCTTC.

V is TRBV30 and J is TRBJ1-2; D is ambiguous. The germline V and J ends were trimmed by 4 bases and 8 bases, with 17 bases remaining between them. The CDR3 covers 13 residues. The germline V gene has CDR1 GTSNPN and CDR2 SVGIG (reference sequence). CDR3 in DNA: TGTGCCTGGACACTAGGGTCTGGCGGGGGCTACACCTTC. This translates into CAWTLGSGGGYTF. The full variable domain, rest sourced from reference TRBV30 and TRBJ1-2, is SQTIHQWPATLVQPVGSPLSLECTVEGTSNPNLYWYRQAAGRGLQLLFYSVGIGQISSEVPQNLSASRPQDRQFILSSKKLLLSDSGFYLCAWTLGSGGGYTFGSGTRLTVV.

The chain carries TRBV4-1 and TRBJ1-5, with unresolved D. Trimming took off 0 bases at V and 0 bases at J, with 6 bases between the two ends. This CDR3 is 15 amino acids long. In germline, CDR1 is MGHRA, CDR2 YSYEKL. CDR3 sequence reads: CASSQDMYSNQPQHF. The CDR3 bases are TGCGCCAGCAGCCAAGATATGTATAGCAATCAGCCCCAGCATTTT.

The chain is built from TRBV5-1 and TRBJ2-7; D might be TRBD2 (6 bases). Germline V gives CDR1 SGHRS, CDR2 YFSETQ. The CDR3 contains 15 residues. With 7 bases removed from V and 1 base from J, the gap between germline ends came to 18 bases. CDR3 nucleotide sequence: TGCGCCAGCCACCCTGGGGGGTCCACGTCCTACGAGCAGTACTTC. Residues: CASHPGGSTSYEQYF.

The V gene is TRBV13, the J gene TRBJ2-5, with 9 bases fitting TRBD2. V gave up 5 bases and J gave up 5 bases; unmatched junction bases: 12. This CDR3 is built from 16 residues. Germline lookup yields CDR1 PRHDT and CDR2 FYEKMQ (reference sequence). In nucleotides, the CDR3 is TGTGCCAGCAGCCCCCCAGGAGCGGGGGGATTGGAGACCCAGTACTTC. Its protein is CASSPPGAGGLETQYF.

The chain employs TRBV7-9 and TRBJ1-2; possibly TRBD1 for D (6 bases). CDR3 length: 14 residues. The V end was cut by 5 bases, the J end by 2 bases, with 12 bases between. The germline V gene has CDR1 SEHNR and CDR2 FQNEAQ (reference sequence). CDR3 region: CASSPGVQNYGYTF. In nucleotides, the CDR3 is TGTGCCAGCAGCCCAGGGGTACAGAACTATGGCTACACCTTC.

CDR3 protein: CASSDPPGNYGYTF. The CDR3 region has the DNA TGTGCCAGCAGTGATCCCCCCGGGAACTATGGCTACACCTTC. The chain joins TRBV6-1 to TRBJ1-2; no clear D gene. The CDR3 length is 14 residues. Trimming took 3 bases from V and 2 from J, leaving 10 bases between them. The germline V gene encodes CDR1 MNHNS and CDR2 SASEGT.

The rearrangement links TRBV4-3 to TRBJ2-3; D is unresolved. The CDR3 length is 17 residues. Germline V gives CDR1 LGHNA, CDR2 YSLEER. Trimming took off 1 base at V and 4 bases at J, with 18 bases between the two ends. The CDR3 spells CASSQGFVGAFADTQYF. The CDR3 nucleotides read TGCGCCAGCAGCCAAGGTTTCGTCGGAGCGTTCGCAGATACGCAGTATTTT.

The chain combines TRBV5-1 with TRBJ2-7, with a weak D call TRBD2 (6 bases). This CDR3 is 15 amino acids long. Germline-derived CDR1 and CDR2 are SGHRS and YFSETQ. Deletions cut 4 bases from V and 3 bases from J, with 17 bases between. The DNA for the CDR3 is TGCGCCAGCAGCGAGGACGGGGGTCTAGGCTACGAGCAGTACTTC. Its translation: CASSEDGGLGYEQYF.

The chain joins TRBV7-8 to TRBJ2-1; a possible D gene is TRBD1 (6 bases). V lost 3 bases to trimming and J lost 8 bases, with 11 bases between them. The germline gives CDR1 SGHVS, CDR2 FQNEAQ. The length of the CDR3 is 13 residues. In DNA form, the CDR3 reads TGTGCCAGCAGCTTTCACAGGGTCCATGAGCAGTTCTTC. Encoded protein: CASSFHRVHEQFF.

This chain connects TRBV4-3 to TRBJ1-4; 7 bases align to TRBD1. The germline V gene encodes CDR1 LGHNA and CDR2 YSLEER. CDR3 length equals 18 residues. Losses at the gene ends were 1 base for V and 7 bases for J; bases not matched to a gene: 15. The chain's CDR3 is CASSQAGGGAVVGEKLFF. Written as DNA, the CDR3 is TGCGCCAGCAGCCAAGCGGGAGGGGGCGCCGTCGTAGGTGAAAAACTGTTTTTT.

The CDR3 bases are TGCGCCAGCAGCCCGTCGGGACTAGCAGATACGCAGTATTTT. Its translation is CASSPSGLADTQYF. The V call is TRBV5-1, the J call TRBJ2-3; TRBD2 aligns across 8 bases. This CDR3 is built from 14 residues. Germline lookup yields CDR1 SGHRS and CDR2 YFSETQ. With 4 bases clipped from V and 4 bases from J, the junction kept 5 bases outside the gene matches.

This clone was found once. This chain connects TRBV10-3 to TRBJ2-7; 7 bases match TRBD2. The CDR3 loop spans 16 amino acids. V lost 0 bases, J lost 0 bases, and 5 bases stayed unmatched. Germline CDR1 reads ENHRY; CDR2 reads SYGVKD. This CDR3 is CAISESLAGDSYEQYF. CDR3 coding DNA: TGTGCCATCAGTGAGTCGCTCGCGGGGGACTCCTACGAGCAGTACTTC.

The gene calls are TRBV2 and TRBJ2-3; D ambiguous. Trimming took 10 bases from V and 3 from J, leaving 17 bases between them. Germline lookup yields CDR1 SNHLY and CDR2 FYNNEI. CDR3 length: 14 residues. CDR3 DNA: TGTGCCATCCCCGGAGCGATCGGAACAGATACGCAGTATTTT. Amino acids: CAIPGAIGTDTQYF.

The chain uses TRBV27 and TRBJ1-2, with TRBD1 matching 9 bases. Per germline, CDR1 MNHEY and CDR2 SMNVEV (reference sequence). There are 15 residues in the CDR3. Unmatched junction bases numbered 7, after V lost 3 bases and J lost 5 bases. The CDR3 protein is CASSLEMTGGYGYTF. CDR3 bases: TGTGCCAGCAGTTTGGAAATGACAGGGGGGTATGGCTACACCTTC.

This rearrangement joins TRBV5-1 to TRBJ2-1; TRBD2 matches at 10 bases. The CDR3 is 16 residues long. Germline V CDR1 and CDR2: SGHRS, YFSETQ. V trimming: 1 base; J trimming: 6 bases; junction bases outside the gene matches: 7. The CDR3 sequence is CASSLISGLAVNEQFF. Here the CDR3 DNA reads TGCGCCAGCAGCTTGATTAGTGGACTAGCGGTCAATGAGCAGTTCTTC.

This clone occurred a few times. The rearrangement uses TRBV9 and TRBJ1-2; 8 nucleotides align to TRBD1. This CDR3 has 13 residues. The germline CDR1 and CDR2 sequences are SGDLS and YYNGEE. J was trimmed by 5 bases and V by 3 bases; bases with no gene match: 3. The CDR3 region has the DNA TGTGCCAGCAGCGGGACAGGGCATTATGGCTACACCTTC. This translates into CASSGTGHYGYTF.

This chain joins TRBV2 and TRBJ1-1; D perhaps matches TRBD1 (5 bases). Germline lookup yields CDR1 SNHLY and CDR2 FYNNEI. Trimming cost V 2 bases and J 0 bases, with 13 bases left between them. The CDR3 runs 16 residues. CDR3 bases: TGTGCCAGCAGTGAATTTGCGGCAGGGCTGAACACTGAAGCTTTCTTT. It codes for CASSEFAAGLNTEAFF.

The sample holds one count of this clone. The chain has TRBV5-1 and TRBJ1-4; tentative D call: TRBD1 (6 bases). The CDR3 covers 14 residues. The germline V gene encodes CDR1 SGHRS and CDR2 YFSETQ. V lost 0 bases to trimming and J lost 8 bases, with 11 bases between them. CDR3 residues: CASSLGTGNEKLFF. The CDR3 DNA is TGCGCCAGCAGCTTGGGAACAGGGAACGAAAAACTGTTTTTT.

This chain joins TRBV2 and TRBJ1-3; 7 positions match TRBD1. The V segment lost 6 bases and the J segment 0 bases; nucleotides outside the gene matches: 5. CDR3 length equals 15 residues. The germline CDR1 and CDR2 sequences are SNHLY and FYNNEI. The CDR3 bases are TGTGCCAGCAGAGGGGGCCCCGACTCTGGAAACACCATATATTTT. Translating it yields CASRGGPDSGNTIYF.

The chain joins TRBV10-3 to TRBJ1-1; 7 nucleotides line up with TRBD1. This CDR3 spans 13 amino acids. V was clipped by 4 bases and J by 1 base; unmatched bases: 0. CDR1 and CDR2 from the germline V gene are ENHRY and SYGVKD. The CDR3 loop reads CAISGQGNTEAFF. The DNA of the CDR3 is TGTGCCATCAGTGGACAGGGGAACACTGAAGCTTTCTTT.

The V gene is TRBV14, the J gene TRBJ2-1; a weak D match, TRBD2 (5 bases). V dropped 1 base and J dropped 3 bases, with 13 bases sitting between them. Per the germline V gene, CDR1 is SGHDN and CDR2 is FVKESK. CDR3 length: 16 amino acids. CDR3 in amino acids: CASSQVHGLGYNEQFF. In DNA form, the CDR3 reads TGTGCCAGCAGCCAAGTCCACGGACTGGGCTACAATGAGCAGTTCTTC.

The V call is TRBV5-1, the J call TRBJ1-2; 7 positions agree with TRBD1. Trimming cost V 3 bases and J 4 bases; bases outside gene matches: 3. Germline values: CDR1 SGHRS, CDR2 YFSETQ. This CDR3 contains 13 residues. The CDR3 nucleotides read TGCGCCAGCAGCTCCGACAGGGTCTATGGCTACACCTTC. Its protein is CASSSDRVYGYTF.